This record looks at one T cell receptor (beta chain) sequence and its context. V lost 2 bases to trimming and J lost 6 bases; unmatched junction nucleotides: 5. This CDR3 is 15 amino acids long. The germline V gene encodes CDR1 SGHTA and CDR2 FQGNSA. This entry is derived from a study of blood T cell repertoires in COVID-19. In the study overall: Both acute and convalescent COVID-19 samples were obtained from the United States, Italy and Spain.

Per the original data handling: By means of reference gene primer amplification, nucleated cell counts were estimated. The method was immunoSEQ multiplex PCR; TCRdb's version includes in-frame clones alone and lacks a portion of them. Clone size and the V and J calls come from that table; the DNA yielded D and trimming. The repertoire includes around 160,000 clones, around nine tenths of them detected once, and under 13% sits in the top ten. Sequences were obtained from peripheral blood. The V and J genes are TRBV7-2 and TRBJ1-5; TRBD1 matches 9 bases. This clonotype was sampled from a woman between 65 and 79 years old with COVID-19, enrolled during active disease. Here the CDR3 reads CASSLQGTGSQPQHF. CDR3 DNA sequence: TGTGCCAGCAGCTTACAGGGGACAGGGTCTCAGCCCCAGCATTTT.